This T cell receptor (beta chain) is from a study of T-cell reconstitution after alpha-beta-depleted transplantation in children. For TCRbeta, the library was prepared with unique molecular identifiers. TCRdb recomputed calls from the PCR reads with MiXCR, one row per CDR3 protein. The sample contains more than 550,000 distinct CDR3 sequences, 10% to 13% of which appear only once. J lost 2 bases, V lost 5 bases, and 4 bases had no gene match. Per the germline V gene, CDR1 is SQVTM and CDR2 is ANQGSEA. The CDR3 covers 13 residues. The TCR originated in a human donor who donated a stem cell graft to a child with acute myeloid leukemia. This sequence joins TRBV29-1 and TRBJ2-5, with 8 bases that match TRBD1. Sample: PBMCs from the stem cell graft donor, taken from the stem cell graft. The CDR3 coding sequence is TGCAGCGTTCGGGACAGGACACAAGAGACCCAGTACTTC. Its protein is CSVRDRTQETQYF.